A single sample gave rise to the 13 T cell receptor beta chains below, sequenced in a study of control samples from healthy donors and cancer patients. The protocol was immunoSEQ multiplex PCR, while the TCRdb copy is restricted to in-frame clones and leaves out a portion. This table has around 250,000 clones, around 79% appearing once. The specimen sequenced was PBMCs. Source of these receptors: a woman aged 55-70 years with lung cancer.

The rearrangement links TRBV19 to TRBJ1-3, with 7 bases lining up with TRBD1. The germline V gene has CDR1 LNHDA and CDR2 SQIVND (reference sequence). CDR3 length equals 15 residues. V was clipped by 6 bases and J by 0 bases; unmatched bases: 5. CDR3 sequence: CASSPGQSSGNTIYF. The DNA of the CDR3 is TGTGCCAGTAGCCCGGGACAGAGCTCTGGAAACACCATATATTTT.

V is TRBV28 and J is TRBJ1-4; TRBD1 matches at 7 bases. The V gene's germline CDR1 is MDHEN and CDR2 SYDVKM. This CDR3 is built from 15 residues. Unmatched junction bases numbered 7, after V lost 3 bases and J lost 6 bases. The CDR3 sequence: CASSLGGTAHEKLFF. The CDR3 DNA sequence: TGTGCCAGCAGTTTGGGCGGGACAGCCCATGAAAAACTGTTTTTT.

This clone came up a few times. This sequence joins TRBV14 and TRBJ2-1; TRBD2 agrees at 8 bases. Per germline, CDR1 SGHDN and CDR2 FVKESK. The CDR3 contains 16 residues. The J segment lost 8 bases and the V segment lost 0 bases, leaving 9 bases of the junction unmatched. The CDR3 sequence: CASSQDVGRAADEQFF. Written as DNA, the CDR3 is TGTGCCAGCAGCCAAGACGTCGGGAGGGCCGCGGATGAGCAGTTCTTC.

This clone was counted once. V is TRBV7-7 and J is TRBJ2-1; 7 nucleotides align to TRBD2. This CDR3 is 17 amino acids long. Germline V gene lookup returns CDR1 SSHAT and CDR2 FNYEAQ (reference sequence). V trimming: 4 bases; J trimming: 4 bases; junction bases outside the gene matches: 13. The CDR3 sequence is CASSSPEGREAYNEQFF. The CDR3 region has the DNA TGTGCCAGCAGCTCCCCAGAGGGTCGGGAGGCGTACAATGAGCAGTTCTTC.

The V call is TRBV28, the J call TRBJ1-1; D remains unclear. Germline lookup yields CDR1 MDHEN and CDR2 SYDVKM. The V end was cut by 5 bases, the J end by 0 bases, with 10 bases between. The CDR3 length is 14 residues. Written as DNA, the CDR3 is TGTGCCAGCAGTCCCCAACGGCTGAACACTGAAGCTTTCTTT. It is translated as CASSPQRLNTEAFF.

V usage is TRBV3-1 (or the pseudogene TRBV3-2) and J usage is TRBJ1-2; no clear D. This CDR3 has 14 amino acids. V lost 4 bases, J lost 4 bases, and 13 bases lay in between. From germline, CDR1 is LGHDT and CDR2 YNNKEL (reference sequence). CDR3 loop: CASSRALRSYGYTF. Here the CDR3 DNA reads TGTGCCAGCAGCCGGGCCCTGAGGAGCTATGGCTACACCTTC.

In DNA form, the CDR3 reads TGTGCCAGCAGTCTCTTAGGGGGAGAGCAGTACTTC. This translates into CASSLLGGEQYF. The rearrangement uses TRBV27 and TRBJ2-7, with TRBD1 as a possible D gene (6 bases). V was shortened by 5 bases and J by 7 bases, with 12 bases between the two germline ends. The CDR3 extends over 12 amino acids. Germline V gives CDR1 MNHEY, CDR2 SMNVEV (reference sequence).

V gene TRBV9 combines with J gene TRBJ2-2; 16 bases are shared with TRBD2. Germline CDR1 SGDLS, CDR2 YYNGEE. The CDR3 is 19 amino acids. The V segment lost 4 bases and the J segment 7 bases; nucleotides outside the gene matches: 13. The CDR3 DNA sequence: TGTGCCAGCAGCAAATCAACCGGGACTAGCGGGGGGGCAAACGGGGAGCTGTTTTTT. Translating gives CASSKSTGTSGGANGELFF.

On this clone itself: The sample has other DNA sequences that encode this CDR3 too. The chain uses TRBV5-6 and TRBJ1-2, with 9 positions matching TRBD1. Germline CDR1 reads SGHDT; CDR2 reads YYEEEE. With V trimmed by 4 bases and J by 8 bases, 3 bases remained unmatched. The CDR3 spans 12 residues. CDR3 coding DNA: TGTGCCAGCAGCCCAGGGACAGGGGGCTACACCTTC. Residues: CASSPGTGGYTF.

The chain has TRBV18 and TRBJ2-4; 7 bases line up with TRBD2. The V segment lost 0 bases and the J segment 8 bases; nucleotides outside the gene matches: 7. Germline V gene data show CDR1 as KGHSH and CDR2 as LQKENI. This CDR3 comprises 15 residues. CDR3 loop: CASSPPAGLGDIQYF. CDR3 DNA sequence: TGTGCCAGCTCACCACCAGCGGGGCTGGGGGACATTCAGTACTTC.

The chain combines TRBV29-1 with TRBJ1-2; a weak D match, TRBD1 (6 bases). This CDR3 region has 12 residues. V lost 3 bases to trimming and J lost 3 bases, with 8 bases between them. Looked up from germline, CDR1 is SQVTM and CDR2 is ANQGSEA. This CDR3 reads CSVDRTDYGYTF. Written as DNA, the CDR3 is TGCAGCGTTGACCGGACAGACTATGGCTACACCTTC. Based on the CDR3 plus reference TRBV29-1 and TRBJ1-2, the full variable domain is SAVISQKPSRDICQRGTSLTIQCQVDSQVTMMFWYRQQPGQSLTLIATANQGSEATYESGFVIDKFPISRPNLTFSTLTVSNMSPEDSSIYLCSVDRTDYGYTFGSGTRLTVV.

The count of this clone is one. The V call is TRBV5-1, the J call TRBJ1-6, with D hard to call. Trimming pared 0 bases from V and 6 bases from J, leaving 4 bases between. This CDR3 contains 13 residues. The germline V gene has CDR1 SGHRS and CDR2 YFSETQ. The CDR3 loop is CASSLGGNSPLHF. CDR3 DNA: TGCGCCAGCAGCTTGGGGGGTAATTCACCCCTCCACTTT.

The chain has TRBV2 and TRBJ1-2, with 7 bases lining up with TRBD1. Trimming at V came to 7 bases and at J to 3 bases, leaving 11 bases not matched to a gene. The CDR3 extends over 15 amino acids. Germline V gene data show CDR1 as SNHLY and CDR2 as FYNNEI. This CDR3 is CASTEPDRVYYGYTF. The CDR3 bases are TGTGCCAGCACCGAACCCGACAGGGTCTACTATGGCTACACCTTC. Looking up the rest from reference TRBV2 and TRBJ1-2 gives the full variable domain: EPEVTQTPSHQVTQMGQEVILRCVPISNHLYFYWYRQILGQKVEFLVSFYNNEISEKSEIFDDQFSVERPDGSNFTLKIRSTKLEDSAMYFCASTEPDRVYYGYTFGSGTRLTVV.